This T cell receptor (beta chain) emerged from a study of T cell responses to AZD1222 COVID-19 vaccine. Study observations and caveats: Mapped onto spike, vaccine-associated CD4 TCRs spanned it and were dominant at 160-218 and 743-854. Donor demographics were predominantly white British with a female majority; clonal diversity may be underestimated. Spike-specific TCR depth and breadth grew after two AZD1222 doses. Unmutated regions of variants are reportedly targeted by nearly half of spike-specific TCRs.

The CDR3 consists of 13 residues. Trimming cost V 3 bases and J 2 bases, with 7 bases left between them. CDR1 and CDR2 from the germline V gene are LGHDT and YNNKEL (reference sequence). TCRdb keeps only in-frame clones here, not all; method: immunoSEQ multiplex PCR. The data contain around 150,000 clones, about 90% of them singletons. Remarks on this clone: Its target is not known. Other DNA sequences in this specimen translate into the identical CDR3.

This chain links TRBV3-1 (or the pseudogene TRBV3-2) with TRBJ2-5; TRBD2 might be the D (6 bases). The sequence came from an adult who received the AZD1222 COVID-19 vaccine. Sequenced material: peripheral blood, taken 28 days after the second AZD1222 dose. The CDR3: CASSQGLQETQYF. Written as DNA, the CDR3 is TGTGCCAGCAGCCAGGGACTTCAAGAGACCCAGTACTTC.